The 26 T cell receptor beta chains given below trace back to one sample, sequenced in a study of CD8 T cells in ankylosing spondylitis. These receptors lack a known antigen. From the 5' RACE reads, TCRdb called clonotypes with MiXCR, one entry per CDR3 protein. The data hold 500,000 to 550,000 distinct CDR3 sequences, with roughly 12% observed a single time. Study-wide points: Characteristic of ankylosing spondylitis blood, it appeared, was a TCR beta motif comprising several highly homologous variants.

Sequenced: blood, either unsorted or a sorted T cell fraction (not recorded which). The receptors stem from a male donor with ankylosing spondylitis.

V gene TRBV6-1 combines with J gene TRBJ1-1, with D unclear. The CDR3 spans 13 residues. Germline CDR1 is MNHNS and CDR2 is SASEGT. V lost 5 bases, J lost 4 bases, and 11 bases lay in between. The CDR3 region has the DNA TGTGCCAGCAGTCAGGACCGAGTCACTGAAGCTTTCTTT. Residues: CASSQDRVTEAFF.

This clonotype was detected a few times. The V gene is TRBV29-1, the J gene TRBJ1-3, with unresolved D. Trimming took 3 bases from V and 2 from J, leaving 5 bases between them. The CDR3 totals 12 residues. The germline gives CDR1 SQVTM, CDR2 ANQGSEA. CDR3 amino acids: CSVELPGNTIYF. The CDR3 DNA is TGCAGCGTTGAGCTTCCTGGAAACACCATATATTTT.

This clonotype occurred a few times. The V and J genes are TRBV7-2 and TRBJ1-1; a weak D match, TRBD1 (6 bases). V was clipped by 5 bases and J by 0 bases, with 13 bases between them. The CDR3 is 15 amino acids. Per the germline V gene, CDR1 is SGHTA and CDR2 is FQGNSA. This chain's CDR3 is CASSIRGGLNTEAFF. CDR3 nucleotides: TGTGCCAGCAGCATAAGAGGGGGACTGAACACTGAAGCTTTCTTT.

The rearrangement joins TRBV5-1 to TRBJ2-5; possibly TRBD2 for D (6 bases). The CDR3 contains 16 residues. CDR1 is SGHRS, CDR2 YFSETQ, per germline. Trimming removed 1 base at V and 2 bases at J, with 15 bases between. CDR3 DNA sequence: TGCGCCAGCAGCTTGCTTGGGGGAGGAAGGCAAGAGACCCAGTACTTC. Amino acid sequence: CASSLLGGGRQETQYF.

There are a few counts of this clonotype. The chain combines TRBV5-1 with TRBJ2-1; TRBD2 matches 15 bases. The ends lost 4 bases at V and 3 bases at J; junction bases unmatched: 14. The germline gives CDR1 SGHRS, CDR2 YFSETQ. This CDR3 has 20 amino acids. The CDR3 loop reads CASSNPARGLAGGYYNEQFF. DNA for the CDR3: TGCGCCAGCAGCAACCCAGCTAGGGGACTAGCGGGAGGTTACTACAATGAGCAGTTCTTC. Full variable domain (remainder filled in from reference TRBV5-1 and TRBJ2-1): KAGVTQTPRYLIKTRGQQVTLSCSPISGHRSVSWYQQTPGQGLQFLFEYFSETQRNKGNFPGRFSGRQFSNSRSEMNVSTLELGDSALYLCASSNPARGLAGGYYNEQFFGPGTRLTVL.

This clonotype was detected ten times or more. V and J are TRBV7-2 and TRBJ1-5; 12 bases agree with TRBD1. Germline loops: CDR1 SGHTA, CDR2 FQGNSA. V dropped 3 bases and J dropped 9; count of bases not matched to a gene: 3. This CDR3 is 14 amino acids long. Here the CDR3 DNA reads TGTGCCAGCAGCTTGGGACAGGGGGCACGGCCCCAGCATTTT. This sequence encodes CASSLGQGARPQHF.

This clonotype has only a few counts. The chain combines TRBV7-8 with TRBJ2-3; TRBD2 matches at 9 bases. Germline values: CDR1 SGHVS, CDR2 FQNEAQ. CDR3 length: 14 residues. V lost 4 bases to trimming and J lost 6 bases; unmatched junction nucleotides: 5. CDR3 in DNA: TGTGCCAGCAGCTACGCGGGGGGGCGGGATACGCAGTATTTT. It is translated as CASSYAGGRDTQYF.

This clonotype occurred many times. The chain combines TRBV12-3 or TRBV12-4 with TRBJ1-5, with D hard to call. Trimming took 5 bases from V and 4 from J, leaving 12 bases between them. The CDR3 is 14 residues long. The CDR3 sequence is CASSPQTGNQPQHF. DNA for the CDR3: TGTGCCAGCAGTCCCCAGACGGGAAATCAGCCCCAGCATTTT.

The CDR3 reads CASSLEVPPDTQYF. CDR3 coding DNA: TGTGCCAGCAGCTTAGAGGTCCCCCCAGATACGCAGTATTTT. The chain links TRBV7-2 to TRBJ2-3, with D hard to call. The germline V gene has CDR1 SGHTA and CDR2 FQGNSA. Trimming removed 1 base at V and 4 bases at J, with 9 bases between. This CDR3 region has 14 residues.

The V gene is TRBV6-1, the J gene TRBJ2-5, with TRBD2 matching 10 bases. CDR3 length equals 15 residues. V shed 10 bases and J 4 bases; nucleotides not matched to a gene: 12. Looked up from germline, CDR1 is MNHNS and CDR2 is SASEGT. For the CDR3, the DNA is TGTGCCACCTTCCGGGTAGCGGGAGGAATAGAGACCCAGTACTTC. Its protein product is CATFRVAGGIETQYF.

This clonotype has at least ten counts. The gene calls are TRBV11-2 and TRBJ1-1; 10 bases map to TRBD1. J was trimmed by 5 bases and V by 1 base; bases with no gene match: 1. The CDR3 has 14 amino acids. Germline CDR1 SGHAT, CDR2 FQNNGV. The CDR3 sequence is CASSLGQGATEAFF. The DNA for the CDR3 is TGTGCCAGCAGCTTAGGACAGGGGGCAACTGAAGCTTTCTTT.

The chain carries TRBV11-2 and TRBJ2-1; D gene uncertain. The CDR3 loop spans 17 amino acids. CDR1 is SGHAT and CDR2 is FQNNGV in the germline V gene. V was clipped by 1 base and J by 2 bases, with 15 bases between them. Written as DNA, the CDR3 is TGTGCCAGCAGCTTAGCCCCCCGGGCGACTGCCTACAATGAGCAGTTCTTC. Protein: CASSLAPRATAYNEQFF.

This clonotype showed up many times. The chain has TRBV12-3 or TRBV12-4 and TRBJ2-3, with D maybe TRBD2 (6 bases). The CDR3 extends over 15 amino acids. V was clipped by 2 bases and J by 1 base, with 10 bases between them. The CDR3 nucleotides are TGTGCCAGCAGTTTAAGGACGGGGGGCACAGATACGCAGTATTTT. Protein: CASSLRTGGTDTQYF.

This clonotype was seen a few times. This CDR3 is CASSPPSGGSYNEQFF. As DNA, the CDR3 is TGTGCCAGCTCACCACCTAGCGGGGGCTCCTACAATGAGCAGTTCTTC. V and J are TRBV18 and TRBJ2-1, with 9 bases lining up with TRBD2. The junction had 0 bases not matched to a gene; V was cut back by 0 bases and J by 0 bases. Per the germline V gene, CDR1 is KGHSH and CDR2 is LQKENI. The CDR3 consists of 16 residues.

This clonotype was recorded a few times. The rearrangement uses TRBV6-1 and TRBJ1-5; TRBD1 matches at 7 bases. There are 16 residues in the CDR3. Germline-derived CDR1 and CDR2 are MNHNS and SASEGT. With 6 bases clipped from V and 2 bases from J, the junction kept 10 bases outside the gene matches. Written as DNA, the CDR3 is TGTGCCAGCAGGGACCAGACAGGGCAAGGCAATCAGCCCCAGCATTTT. It specifies CASRDQTGQGNQPQHF.

This clonotype turned up a few times. This chain uses TRBV10-3 with TRBJ1-2; maybe TRBD1 (6 bases). The germline V and J ends were trimmed by 0 bases and 2 bases, with 10 bases remaining between them. The V gene's germline CDR1 is ENHRY and CDR2 SYGVKD. The CDR3 runs 15 residues. CDR3 nucleotides: TGTGCCATCAGTGAGTCGGACAGCCCAAACTATGGCTACACCTTC. This translates into CAISESDSPNYGYTF.

This clonotype was seen more than once but under ten times. The J gene is TRBJ2-1, the V gene TRBV6-2 or TRBV6-3; D uncertain. V was shortened by 2 bases and J by 4 bases, with 3 bases between the two germline ends. The CDR3 runs 12 residues. The V gene's germline CDR1 is MNHEY and CDR2 SVGEGT. The DNA for the CDR3 is TGTGCCAGCAGTTACGCGTACAATGAGCAGTTCTTC. As protein: CASSYAYNEQFF.

This clonotype was counted many times. V is TRBV25-1 and J is TRBJ2-1, with 7 positions matching TRBD2. Unmatched junction bases numbered 10, after V lost 5 bases and J lost 6 bases. The germline V gene has CDR1 MGHDK and CDR2 SYGVNS. The CDR3 runs to 15 residues. CDR3 DNA: TGTGCCAGCAGTACTCTAGCGGAAGCCACCAATGAGCAGTTCTTC. Protein product: CASSTLAEATNEQFF.

This clonotype has a count of ten or more. The chain links TRBV5-1 to TRBJ2-1; 9 bases align to TRBD2. V was pared by 0 bases and J by 3 bases, with 4 bases of the junction left unmatched. The CDR3 has 16 residues. Germline V gives CDR1 SGHRS, CDR2 YFSETQ. The DNA for the CDR3 is TGCGCCAGCAGCTTGGTTGTAGCGGGAGACTACAATGAGCAGTTCTTC. It specifies CASSLVVAGDYNEQFF.

The genes are TRBV7-8 and TRBJ2-1, with TRBD2 matching 13 bases. The CDR3 is made up of 15 amino acids. J was trimmed by 12 bases and V by 0 bases; bases with no gene match: 5. Per the germline V gene, CDR1 is SGHVS and CDR2 is FQNEAQ. The CDR3 sequence is CASSLATSGRRRQFF. In DNA form, the CDR3 reads TGTGCCAGCAGCTTAGCGACTAGCGGGAGGAGGCGGCAGTTCTTC.

This clonotype turned up a few times. The J gene is TRBJ2-2, the V gene TRBV11-3; 10 bases match TRBD2. The V gene's germline CDR1 is SGHNT and CDR2 YENEEA. V shed 5 bases, J shed 7 bases, and the junction held 10 bases outside the gene matches. The CDR3 has 16 amino acids. The CDR3 coding sequence is TGTGCCAGCAGCCCTCTAGCGGGAGTTGAGGGCGGGGAGCTGTTTTTT. It translates to CASSPLAGVEGGELFF.

This clonotype appeared a few times. V is TRBV5-6 and J is TRBJ1-1, with 8 nucleotides matching TRBD1. The V gene end was trimmed by 4 bases and the J gene end by 5 bases; junction bases not matched to a gene: 7. The CDR3 length is 14 residues. Germline-derived CDR1 and CDR2 are SGHDT and YYEEEE. CDR3 protein: CASSHNRGRTEAFF. For the CDR3, the DNA is TGTGCCAGCAGCCATAACAGGGGGAGGACTGAAGCTTTCTTT.

This clonotype was observed many times. The chain employs TRBV12-3 or TRBV12-4 and TRBJ2-7; D may match TRBD1 or TRBD2 (5 bases each). CDR3 size: 15 residues. Trimming cost V 6 bases and J 10 bases, with 25 bases left between them. The CDR3: CASSPGRGFPNPQYF. The DNA for the CDR3 is TGTGCCAGCAGCCCGGGCCGGGGCTTCCCAAATCCTCAGTACTTC.

The J gene is TRBJ1-5, the V gene TRBV10-3; D is uncertain. The V gene's germline CDR1 is ENHRY and CDR2 SYGVKD. Deletions cut 5 bases from V and 6 bases from J, with 17 bases between. The CDR3 is 15 amino acids. The DNA for the CDR3 is TGTGCCATCAGTCGCGGGAAGATGGGGAGTCAGCCCCAGCATTTT. Protein sequence: CAISRGKMGSQPQHF.

CDR3 DNA sequence: TGCAGTGCTCGAAACCTCAGGGGAGAGGGGTATGGCTACACCTTC. It is translated as CSARNLRGEGYGYTF. V gene TRBV20-1 combines with J gene TRBJ1-2; tentatively, D is TRBD1 (6 bases). The CDR3 totals 15 residues. V lost 5 bases, J lost 5 bases, and 21 bases lay in between. CDR1 and CDR2 (germline): DFQATT, SNEGSKA (reference sequence).

The chain employs TRBV20-1 and TRBJ2-1; perhaps D is TRBD1 or TRBD2 (5 bases each). The length of the CDR3 is 13 residues. V dropped 3 bases and J dropped 4 bases, with 10 bases sitting between them. Germline V gives CDR1 DFQATT, CDR2 SNEGSKA (reference sequence). The CDR3 here is CSARGVTYNEQFF. CDR3 bases: TGCAGTGCTAGGGGGGTCACTTACAATGAGCAGTTCTTC.